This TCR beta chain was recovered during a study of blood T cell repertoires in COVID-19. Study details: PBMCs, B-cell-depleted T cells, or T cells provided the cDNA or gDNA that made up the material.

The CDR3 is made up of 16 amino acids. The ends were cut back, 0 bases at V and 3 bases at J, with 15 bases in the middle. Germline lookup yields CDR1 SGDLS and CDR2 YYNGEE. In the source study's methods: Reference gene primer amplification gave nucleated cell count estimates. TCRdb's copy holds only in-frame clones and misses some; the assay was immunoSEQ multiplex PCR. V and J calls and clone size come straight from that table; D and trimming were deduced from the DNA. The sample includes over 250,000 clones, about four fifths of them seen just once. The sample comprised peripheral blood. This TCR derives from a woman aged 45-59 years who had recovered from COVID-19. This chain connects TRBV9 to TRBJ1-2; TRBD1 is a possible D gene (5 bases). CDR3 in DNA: TGTGCCAGCAGCGTAGCAACGGGGAGGGGACACTATGGCTACACCTTC. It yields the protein CASSVATGRGHYGYTF.